This T cell receptor beta chain is from a study of blood T cell repertoires in COVID-19. Germline loops: CDR1 MNHEY, CDR2 SVGAGI. V was pared by 6 bases and J by 4 bases, with 5 bases of the junction left unmatched. This CDR3 comprises 13 residues. Repertoires were generated with immunoSEQ multiplex PCR, while TCRdb's copy carries only in-frame clones and drops some. Among under 55,000 clones listed, around 80% were seen once. The chain employs TRBV6-5 and TRBJ1-1; 7 bases agree with TRBD1. The sample comprised peripheral blood. The sequence derives from a man in his sixties or seventies with acute or convalescent COVID-19. The chain's CDR3 is CASRDREVTEAFF. In DNA, the CDR3 is TGTGCCAGCAGAGACAGGGAGGTCACTGAAGCTTTCTTT.